One sample yielded the 22 T cell receptor beta chains listed below, sequenced in a study of CXCR3-negative and CXCR3-positive naive CD8 T cells. Carrying UMI labels, the TRB cDNA libraries were prepared through 5' RACE. TCRdb re-called the 5' RACE reads; one entry per CDR3 protein, DNA not given. Recorded here are about 50,000 distinct CDR3 sequences; the top ten clones represent 0.35% to 0.5%. Material for sequencing was naive CXCR3- CD8+ T cells from blood. The subset was: CD45RO-CCR7+CD27+CD95- naive CD8+ T cells lacking CXCR3 (TNR3-). Receptors originate from a human donor in good health. Some clones in this sample may be carry-over from other donors' samples.

The chain recombines TRBV29-1 with TRBJ2-5; TCRdb's D call of TRBD1 is untestable without DNA. CDR1 SQVTM and CDR2 ANQGSEA come from the germline V gene. The CDR3 is 13 residues long. CDR3 sequence: CSVVRGTQETQYF.

The chain combines TRBV12-3 or TRBV12-4 with TRBJ1-5; with no DNA, the TCRdb D assignment of TRBD1 cannot be verified. The CDR3 runs 15 residues. The CDR3 loop reads CASSLGQGEDQPQHF.

The chain links TRBV20-1 to TRBJ2-3; the TCRdb call, TRBD1, lacks DNA for checking. Germline V gives CDR1 DFQATT, CDR2 SNEGSKA (reference sequence). This CDR3 is 15 amino acids long. CDR3 in amino acids: CSARDHGGGTDTQYF.

This sequence joins TRBV7-6 and TRBJ1-1. The CDR3 covers 15 residues. Per germline, CDR1 SGHVS and CDR2 FNYEAQ. The CDR3 region is CASSLGSEGWTEAFF.

The chain recombines TRBV6-5 with TRBJ2-7; TCRdb calls TRBD2, which cannot be checked without DNA. From germline, CDR1 is MNHEY and CDR2 SVGAGI. CDR3 size: 15 residues. CDR3 sequence reads: CASSQTSGGYYEQYF.

The chain links TRBV29-1 to TRBJ2-2; TCRdb lists TRBD1, though no DNA is available to test this call. This CDR3 region has 13 residues. Germline lookup yields CDR1 SQVTM and CDR2 ANQGSEA. The CDR3 reads CSVRDSNTGELFF.

The V call is TRBV7-9, the J call TRBJ2-3. This CDR3 contains 12 residues. Germline CDR1 reads SEHNR; CDR2 reads FQNEAQ (reference sequence). This CDR3 is CASSAILDTQYF.

This chain joins TRBV7-6 and TRBJ1-3. This CDR3 has 15 amino acids. CDR1 SGHVS and CDR2 FNYEAQ come from the germline V gene. The CDR3 is CASSLSDSSGNTIYF.

This chain joins TRBV19 and TRBJ2-7. The CDR3 length is 12 residues. Germline V gene sequence: CDR1 LNHDA, CDR2 SQIVND (reference sequence). The chain's CDR3 is CASSIGDNEQYF.

The chain employs TRBV7-8 and TRBJ2-6; the D gene TCRdb calls, TRBD2, cannot be checked with no DNA. This CDR3 region has 16 residues. CDR1 SGHVS and CDR2 FQNEAQ come from the germline V gene. The CDR3 loop is CASSLWALSGANVLTF.

This sequence joins TRBV29-1 and TRBJ1-2; the D call of TRBD1 rests on TCRdb alone, since no DNA is present to check it. Germline CDR1 SQVTM, CDR2 ANQGSEA. CDR3 size: 17 residues. CDR3 loop: CSVEEAGTGGAEYGYTF.

This rearrangement joins TRBV29-1 to TRBJ2-5; TCRdb's D call of TRBD2 is untestable without DNA. CDR1 and CDR2 from the germline V gene are SQVTM and ANQGSEA. CDR3 length equals 15 residues. The CDR3 reads CSAKTSGGILETQYF.

The chain links TRBV28 to TRBJ1-5; lacking DNA, the TRBD1 call made by TCRdb goes unchecked. The CDR3 consists of 15 residues. CDR1 and CDR2 from the germline V gene are MDHEN and SYDVKM. CDR3 residues: CASSLRGAGNQPQHF.

This chain connects TRBV3-1 to TRBJ2-7; the D call of TRBD1 rests on TCRdb alone, since no DNA is present to check it. The V gene's germline CDR1 is LGHDT and CDR2 YNNKEL (reference sequence). CDR3 size: 13 residues. The CDR3 reads CASSHPGTYEQYF.

This clonotype counts as medium-sized by frequency. The V gene is TRBV11-3, the J gene TRBJ2-1; without DNA, the TCRdb call of TRBD2 cannot be checked. This CDR3 spans 19 amino acids. CDR1 is SGHNT, CDR2 YENEEA, per germline. CDR3 sequence: CASSMSGTSGVSGWNEQFF.

V is TRBV5-1 and J is TRBJ1-5; TCRdb picks TRBD1, but there is no DNA to check that call. The CDR3 is 14 residues long. From germline, CDR1 is SGHRS and CDR2 YFSETQ. The CDR3 here is CASSLGGFNQPQHF.

The rearrangement joins TRBV19 to TRBJ2-1. The CDR3 runs to 16 residues. Germline lookup yields CDR1 LNHDA and CDR2 SQIVND (reference sequence). The CDR3 here is CASSIVTRSSYNEQFF.

The chain recombines TRBV12-3 or TRBV12-4 with TRBJ2-3. This CDR3 contains 13 residues. CDR3 protein: CASSLQTTDTQYF.

The chain carries TRBV7-2 and TRBJ2-7. The CDR3 extends over 12 amino acids. Germline V gives CDR1 SGHTA, CDR2 FQGNSA. CDR3 region: CASSFITYEQYF. The full variable domain, with the rest looked up from reference TRBV7-2 and TRBJ2-7, is GAGVSQSPSNKVTEKGKDVELRCDPISGHTALYWYRQSLGQGLEFLIYFQGNSAPDKSGLPSDRFSAERTGGSVSTLTIQRTQQEDSAVYLCASSFITYEQYFGPGTRLTVT.

The rearrangement joins TRBV2 to TRBJ2-3; TCRdb picks TRBD2, but there is no DNA to check that call. Germline V gene sequence: CDR1 SNHLY, CDR2 FYNNEI. This CDR3 contains 15 residues. CDR3 residues: CASSVVEGPTDTQYF.

The V call is TRBV6-5, the J call TRBJ2-7; there is no DNA to check the TCRdb D call of TRBD2. The CDR3 length is 14 residues. Looked up from germline, CDR1 is MNHEY and CDR2 is SVGAGI. CDR3 region: CASSHGLALYEQYF.

The rearrangement links TRBV20-1 to TRBJ1-1; TCRdb's D gene call, TRBD1, goes unchecked for lack of DNA. The V gene's germline CDR1 is DFQATT and CDR2 SNEGSKA (reference sequence). The CDR3 loop spans 12 amino acids. CDR3 loop: CSAKYRDTEAFF.